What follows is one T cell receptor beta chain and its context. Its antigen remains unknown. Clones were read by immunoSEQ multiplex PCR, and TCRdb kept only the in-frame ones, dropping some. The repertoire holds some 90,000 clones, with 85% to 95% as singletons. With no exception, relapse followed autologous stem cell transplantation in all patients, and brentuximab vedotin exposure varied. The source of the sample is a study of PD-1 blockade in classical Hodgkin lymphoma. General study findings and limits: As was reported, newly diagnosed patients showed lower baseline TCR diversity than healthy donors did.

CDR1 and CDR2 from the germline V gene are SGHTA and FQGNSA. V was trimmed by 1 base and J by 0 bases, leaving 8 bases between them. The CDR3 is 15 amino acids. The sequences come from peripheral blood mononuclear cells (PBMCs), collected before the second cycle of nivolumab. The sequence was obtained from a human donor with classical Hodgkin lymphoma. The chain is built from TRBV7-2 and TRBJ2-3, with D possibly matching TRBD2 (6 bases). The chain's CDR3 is CASSLDGTSTDTQYF. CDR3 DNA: TGTGCCAGCAGCTTAGACGGGACTAGCACAGATACGCAGTATTTT.